This T cell receptor (beta chain) was found in a study of blood T cell repertoires in COVID-19 (TCRdb year 2020). Some background on the complete study: Samples covering the acute and convalescent phases of COVID-19 were provided by collaborators in the United States, Italy and Spain. Where available, HLA class I and class II types were taken from metadata supplied by the sample provider and were not determined by assay-based typing. Subjects who had been exposed to COVID-19, were actively infected with it, or had recovered from it provided the deeply sampled blood TCRbeta repertoires that made up the dataset. Samples were obtained from the ongoing ImmuneRACE study (first 160 participants) and from 1,254 subjects provided by 6 global collaborators. The material from the prospective study consisted of cDNA or gDNA derived from T cells, B-cell-depleted T cells, or PBMCs. Sample metadata almost always included a de-identified subject ID, COVID-19 status, age in years and sex. The repertoires were made available in a free public database intended to serve as a resource for research on the immune response to SARS-CoV-2. The paper as a whole reports these results and caveats: The amount of clinical and demographic metadata varied by source and participant and was provided uncurated.

Whole blood was collected in K2EDTA tubes by collaborating institutions according to the institutions' own protocols. For TCRbeta analysis, collaborators shipped samples in one of three forms: frozen whole blood, isolated PBMCs, or DNA extracted from either of those sample types. TCRbeta CDR3 regions were amplified from genomic DNA using the immunoSEQ Assay, a bias-controlled multiplex PCR. As for the authors' bioinformatics: The number of nucleated cells in each sample was estimated by amplification of reference gene primers within the assay. Sequence reads were collapsed and filtered to measure the absolute abundance of every unique TCRbeta CDR3 rearrangement. For each sample, productive Simpson clonality was calculated as the square root of Simpson's diversity index over productive rearrangements. TCRdb retrieved this table from immuneACCESS and kept in-frame rearrangements only. Not all clones are present; in checked studies, unresolved V genes account for under half, and no reason is known for the remainder. That table furnishes V, J and clone size, whereas the DNA furnished D and trimming. This sample holds under 150,000 clones; about 88% were observed only once. The ten largest clones take up 2.3% of the sample.

V loses 4 bases of germline sequence and J loses 5 bases, and the interval between the two ends is 6 bases. The cysteine opens and the phenylalanine closes a CDR3 of 12 amino acids. Of the read, only the CDR3 DNA is kept; its 36 bases are in frame from base 1. The germline V gene (reference sequence) supplies CDR1 SEHNR and CDR2 FQNEAQ. Only a few counts were recorded for this clone. Its antigen is not yet known. Within one base of it there is no much larger clone, and no base qualities were kept. This sequence uses TRBV7-9 and TRBJ2-1, with the D gene too uncertain to name. Sequences were obtained from peripheral blood. The sequence was collected from a human donor in a cohort sampled during active COVID-19. The nucleotide sequence is TGTGCCAGCAGCTCTGGGCACAATGAGCAGTTCTTC. Its translation is CASSSGHNEQFF.